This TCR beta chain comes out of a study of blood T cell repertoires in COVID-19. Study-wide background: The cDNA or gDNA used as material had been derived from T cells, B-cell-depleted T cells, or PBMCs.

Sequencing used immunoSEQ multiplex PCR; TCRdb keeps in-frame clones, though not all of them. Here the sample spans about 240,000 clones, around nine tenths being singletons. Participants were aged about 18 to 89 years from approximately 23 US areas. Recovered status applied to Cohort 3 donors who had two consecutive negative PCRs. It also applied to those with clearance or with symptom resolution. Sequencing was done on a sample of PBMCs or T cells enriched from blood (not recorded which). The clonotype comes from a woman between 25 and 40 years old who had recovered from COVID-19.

The CDR3 here is CASSLVGGTGELFF. The CDR3 DNA follows: TGCGCCAGCAGCTTAGTCGGGGGCACCGGGGAGCTGTTTTTT. The rearrangement links TRBV5-1 to TRBJ2-2, with D perhaps TRBD2 (6 bases). This CDR3 region has 14 residues. Germline V CDR1 and CDR2: SGHRS, YFSETQ. Trimming shortened V by 2 bases and J by 4 bases, and 9 bases separated the two germline ends.